These 6 T cell receptor beta chains were sequenced from one sample in a study of human T cells and chemical hapten exposure. TCRdb re-called the RACE reads through MiXCR, storing one row per CDR3 protein. Of about 180,000 distinct CDR3 sequences listed, under 35% are singletons. Time point here: pre-sensitization, week 0. Treatment of the sample: therapeutic diphenylcyclopropenone sensitization with weekly scalp DPC. This specimen was whole blood, taken in connection with sensitization to the hapten diphenylcyclopropenone (DPC). These TCRs come from a woman aged 25-40 years with alopecia areata. Some clones in this sample may be carry-over from other donors' samples.

This clonotype was recorded at least ten times. The chain uses TRBV12-3 or TRBV12-4 and TRBJ1-1; D remains ambiguous. The CDR3 is 13 residues long. Trimming took 5 bases from V and 1 from J, leaving 8 bases between them. The CDR3 DNA reads TGTGCCAGCAGTCGCATCGCGAACACTGAAGCTTTCTTT. It encodes CASSRIANTEAFF.

Many counts were recorded for this clonotype. The chain has TRBV7-9 and TRBJ1-4; D is undetermined. CDR3 length: 15 residues. Trimming pared 8 bases from V and 4 bases from J, leaving 17 bases between. The V gene's germline CDR1 is SEHNR and CDR2 FQNEAQ (reference sequence). The CDR3 DNA follows: TGTGCCAGCTACTCCAGTCGGGCTAGTAATGAAAAACTGTTTTTT. Protein product: CASYSSRASNEKLFF.

The chain uses TRBV29-1 and TRBJ2-2, with 7 bases fitting TRBD2. Germline-derived CDR1 and CDR2 are SQVTM and ANQGSEA. CDR3 length equals 13 residues. The trim removed 7 bases at V and 6 bases at J, leaving 8 bases unmatched. In DNA form, the CDR3 reads TGCAGCGCCGCCCAACTAGCGTCCGGGGAGCTGTTTTTT. It specifies CSAAQLASGELFF.

The rearrangement uses TRBV7-2 and TRBJ1-6; D remains unclear. Germline assignment: CDR1 SGHTA and CDR2 FQGNSA. This CDR3 has 13 amino acids. V dropped 1 base and J dropped 9 bases, with 7 bases sitting between them. The CDR3 region has the DNA TGTGCCAGCAGCTTAGATACGATTTCACCCCTCCACTTT. It translates to CASSLDTISPLHF.

V gene TRBV27 combines with J gene TRBJ2-7, with a possible D match to TRBD2 (5 bases). The CDR3 has 17 residues. Germline CDR1 is MNHEY and CDR2 is SMNVEV (reference sequence). V shed 4 bases and J shed 1 base, with 20 bases lying between them. DNA for the CDR3: TGTGCCAGCAGTTCTACGTTGGGCGGAGGTATATCCTACGAGCAGTACTTC. Residues: CASSSTLGGGISYEQYF.

The table lists this clonotype with a few counts. The V gene is TRBV4-1, the J gene TRBJ2-7; 7 nucleotides agree with TRBD2. There are 15 residues in the CDR3. Germline values: CDR1 MGHRA, CDR2 YSYEKL. The V gene end was trimmed by 4 bases and the J gene end by 0 bases; junction bases not matched to a gene: 6. CDR3 sequence (DNA): TGCGCCAGCAGCCGCGGGGGAGGGAGCTCCTACGAGCAGTACTTC. It yields the protein CASSRGGGSSYEQYF.